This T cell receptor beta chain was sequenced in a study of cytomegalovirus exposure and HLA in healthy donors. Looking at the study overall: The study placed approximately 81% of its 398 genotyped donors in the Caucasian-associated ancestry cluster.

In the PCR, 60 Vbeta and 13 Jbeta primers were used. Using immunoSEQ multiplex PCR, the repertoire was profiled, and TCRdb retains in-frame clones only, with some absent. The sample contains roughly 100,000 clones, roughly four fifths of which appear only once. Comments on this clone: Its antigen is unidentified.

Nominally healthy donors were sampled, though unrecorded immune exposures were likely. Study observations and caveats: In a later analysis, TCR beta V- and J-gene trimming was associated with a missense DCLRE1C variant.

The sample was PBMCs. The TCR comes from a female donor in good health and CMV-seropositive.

The CDR3 DNA sequence: TGTGCCAGCAGCGCTAGCGGGAGGGCCGTCTACGAGCAGTACTTC. Its protein is CASSASGRAVYEQYF. This chain uses TRBV28 with TRBJ2-7; 12 bases are a match to TRBD2. V was pared by 6 bases and J by 3 bases, with 6 bases of the junction left unmatched. CDR1 MDHEN and CDR2 SYDVKM come from the germline V gene. CDR3 length: 15 residues. Supplemented by reference TRBV28 and TRBJ2-7, the full variable domain reads DVKVTQSSRYLVKRTGEKVFLECVQDMDHENMFWYRQDPGLGLRLIYFSYDVKMKEKGDIPEGYSVSREKKERFSLILESASTNQTSMYLCASSASGRAVYEQYFGPGTRLTVT.